The 31 T cell receptor beta chains reported below all come from one sample, sequenced in a study of shared clonotypes between healthy human individuals. Assay used: immunoSEQ multiplex PCR; TCRdb lists only in-frame clones, some missing. The table shows more than 900,000 clones, with 75% to 80% occurring only once. Source material: memory CD4+ T cells from PBMCs. Subset: CD45RA-negative fraction. Receptor source: a man aged 18 to 35 in good health. Some clones in this sample may be carry-over from other donors' samples.

The chain has TRBV6-1 and TRBJ2-1; D is perhaps TRBD2 (6 bases). CDR1 MNHNS and CDR2 SASEGT come from the germline V gene. V was pared by 4 bases and J by 2 bases, with 12 bases between. This CDR3 spans 15 amino acids. As DNA, the CDR3 is TGTGCCAGCAGTGGGGCTAGCGCTGCCTACAATGAGCAGTTCTTC. Protein sequence: CASSGASAAYNEQFF.

The chain has TRBV7-8 and TRBJ1-2; D is perhaps TRBD1 (5 bases). Germline CDR1 is SGHVS and CDR2 is FQNEAQ. This CDR3 comprises 15 residues. Trimming stripped 1 base from V and 4 bases from J, with 13 bases between. The CDR3 loop reads CASSLGGTRVYGYTF. CDR3 DNA: TGTGCCAGCAGCTTAGGAGGGACGAGAGTCTATGGCTACACCTTC.

The V gene is TRBV6-5, the J gene TRBJ2-1; no definite D call. V gave up 0 bases and J gave up 15 bases, with 15 bases separating them. The germline V gene encodes CDR1 MNHEY and CDR2 SVGAGI. The CDR3 consists of 13 residues. For the CDR3, the DNA is TGTGCCAGCAGTTACTCGTGGAGCTCGACGGCGTTCTTC. Translated, it gives CASSYSWSSTAFF.

The genes are TRBV7-8 and TRBJ1-5, with D possibly being TRBD1 (5 bases). CDR1 is SGHVS and CDR2 is FQNEAQ in the germline V gene. The CDR3 has 15 residues. Between the trimmed V and J ends, which lost 4 bases and 2 bases, there was a span of 12 bases. CDR3 sequence (DNA): TGTGCCAGCAGCTCCCGGGGAGGGGGCAATCAGCCCCAGCATTTT. It is translated as CASSSRGGGNQPQHF.

The genes are TRBV19 and TRBJ1-2; D perhaps matches TRBD1 (6 bases). This CDR3 has 13 residues. With 10 bases removed from V and 3 bases from J, the gap between germline ends came to 15 bases. From germline, CDR1 is LNHDA and CDR2 SQIVND (reference sequence). The CDR3 spells CATEGGADYGYTF. Here the CDR3 DNA reads TGTGCCACCGAGGGGGGGGCTGACTATGGCTACACCTTC.

In this sample, this clone turned up once. Different DNA sequences within this sample yield the same CDR3. This chain uses TRBV18 with TRBJ1-1; 7 nucleotides line up with TRBD1. V lost 2 bases to trimming and J lost 3 bases; unmatched junction nucleotides: 0. This CDR3 is built from 13 residues. CDR1 and CDR2 (germline): KGHSH, LQKENI. The CDR3 reads CASSPDRDTEAFF. In nucleotides, the CDR3 is TGTGCCAGCTCACCAGACAGGGACACTGAAGCTTTCTTT.

The CDR3 region has the DNA TGTGCCTGGAGTCGTGATGGTGTCGGACACGAGTACTTC. It is translated as CAWSRDGVGHEYF. The rearrangement joins TRBV30 to TRBJ2-7, with a possible D match to TRBD1 (5 bases). The germline gives CDR1 GTSNPN, CDR2 SVGIG (reference sequence). V was cut by 2 bases and J by 11 bases, with 19 bases left in between. CDR3 length: 13 amino acids.

The chain uses TRBV5-4 and TRBJ1-1; the match to TRBD1 covers 8 bases. The CDR3 sequence is 17 residues long. CDR1 and CDR2 from the germline V gene are SGHNT and YYREEE (reference sequence). Germline trimming cut 6 bases from V and 0 bases from J; bases unmatched to any gene: 13. DNA of the CDR3: TGTGCCAGCACCCTAGGACAGGGACGTATCATGAACACTGAAGCTTTCTTT. Translating gives CASTLGQGRIMNTEAFF.

The chain uses TRBV4-2 and TRBJ1-1, with D possibly TRBD1 on 6 matching bases. V lost 3 bases and J 3 bases, leaving 17 bases between the germline ends. CDR1 is LGHNA and CDR2 is YNFKEQ in the germline V gene. This CDR3 has 16 residues. The CDR3 reads CASSQSAGGGYTEAFF. CDR3 nucleotide sequence: TGTGCCAGCAGCCAGAGCGCGGGGGGCGGATACACTGAAGCTTTCTTT.

The genes are TRBV29-1 and TRBJ2-5; tentatively, D is TRBD1 or TRBD2 (5 bases each). The CDR3 has 13 residues. V gave up 3 bases and J gave up 5 bases, with 13 bases separating them. Germline lookup yields CDR1 SQVTM and CDR2 ANQGSEA. CDR3 coding DNA: TGCAGCGTTGACATGGGGCCGGGGGAGACCCAGTACTTC. Translated, it gives CSVDMGPGETQYF.

The chain links TRBV7-9 to TRBJ2-7, with 8 nucleotides matching TRBD2. Losses at the gene ends were 10 bases for V and 4 bases for J; bases not matched to a gene: 6. CDR1 is SEHNR and CDR2 is FQNEAQ in the germline V gene (reference sequence). The CDR3 covers 12 residues. Written as DNA, the CDR3 is TGTGCCACCCAACTAGCGGATTACGAGCAGTACTTC. This translates into CATQLADYEQYF.

The gene calls are TRBV18 and TRBJ1-2; D is ambiguous. Trimming removed 3 bases at V and 2 bases at J, with 13 bases between. The CDR3 contains 15 residues. Germline-derived CDR1 and CDR2 are KGHSH and LQKENI. This CDR3 reads CASSPSHDVNYGYTF. The CDR3 nucleotides are TGTGCCAGCTCACCCTCGCATGACGTCAACTATGGCTACACCTTC.

The chain joins TRBV28 to TRBJ2-4; D might be TRBD1 (6 bases). The CDR3 spans 14 residues. Germline CDR1 reads MDHEN; CDR2 reads SYDVKM. The V and J ends lost 2 bases and 4 bases respectively, with 9 bases between them. The CDR3 loop reads CASSLRTGKNIQYF. The DNA for the CDR3 is TGTGCCAGCAGTTTAAGAACAGGGAAAAACATTCAGTACTTC. Supplemented by reference TRBV28 and TRBJ2-4, the full variable domain reads DVKVTQSSRYLVKRTGEKVFLECVQDMDHENMFWYRQDPGLGLRLIYFSYDVKMKEKGDIPEGYSVSREKKERFSLILESASTNQTSMYLCASSLRTGKNIQYFGAGTRLSVL.

Remarks on this clone: The conserved phenylalanine or tryptophan normally closing the CDR3 is absent here, so this likely arose from a read error. The DNA is omitted, as the CDR3 cannot be located on it reliably, and the CDR3 follows TCRdb's listing. The chain combines TRBV6-4 with TRBJ1-1. Per the germline V gene, CDR1 is MRHNA and CDR2 is SNTAGT. The CDR3 totals 10 residues, both ends included. The CDR3 is CASRSFGGGT.

This rearrangement joins TRBV9 to TRBJ2-1; 11 bases map to TRBD2. With 0 bases clipped from V and 11 bases from J, the junction kept 10 bases outside the gene matches. CDR3 length: 16 amino acids. The V gene's germline CDR1 is SGDLS and CDR2 YYNGEE. The CDR3 nucleotides read TGTGCCAGCAGCGTAGGACTCTTGGAGACTAGCGGGAAGCAGTTCTTC. Its translation: CASSVGLLETSGKQFF.

The chain uses TRBV19 and TRBJ2-2; TRBD2 agrees at 7 bases. The CDR3 runs 14 residues. Germline V gene lookup returns CDR1 LNHDA and CDR2 SQIVND (reference sequence). The trim removed 0 bases at V and 8 bases at J, leaving 3 bases unmatched. The CDR3 sequence: CASSIEPGRGELFF. The CDR3 DNA sequence: TGTGCCAGTAGTATAGAGCCCGGGAGGGGGGAGCTGTTTTTT.

This clone showed up just once. The CDR3, as DNA: TGTGCCAGCAGCGTAATGAGCGCTATTGCCGGGGAGCTGTTTTTT. It yields the protein CASSVMSAIAGELFF. The chain links TRBV9 to TRBJ2-2; no clear D. This CDR3 has 15 residues. Germline CDR1 is SGDLS and CDR2 is YYNGEE. Trimming removed 1 base at V and 6 bases at J, with 13 bases between.

The CDR3 loop is CASSSSRALSFF. The CDR3 DNA follows: TGTGCCAGCAGTTCTTCCCGGGCCCTCTCGTTCTTC. V and J are TRBV27 and TRBJ2-1; no clear D. The CDR3 totals 12 residues. CDR1 and CDR2 (germline): MNHEY, SMNVEV (reference sequence). Trimming took 4 bases from V and 15 from J, leaving 16 bases between them.

The chain couples TRBV28 to TRBJ2-1; 12 bases agree with TRBD2. The CDR3 runs to 19 residues. CDR1 and CDR2 from the germline V gene are MDHEN and SYDVKM. The J segment lost 2 bases and the V segment lost 6 bases, leaving 14 bases of the junction unmatched. The CDR3 sequence is CASRGNRGRTSGTYNEQFF. CDR3 bases: TGTGCCAGCAGGGGAAACAGGGGACGGACTAGCGGGACCTACAATGAGCAGTTCTTC. Looking up the rest from reference TRBV28 and TRBJ2-1 gives the full variable domain: DVKVTQSSRYLVKRTGEKVFLECVQDMDHENMFWYRQDPGLGLRLIYFSYDVKMKEKGDIPEGYSVSREKKERFSLILESASTNQTSMYLCASRGNRGRTSGTYNEQFFGPGTRLTVL.

The CDR3 protein is CASTPAGSSSYNEQFF. CDR3 bases: TGTGCCAGCACCCCAGCGGGCTCTAGCTCCTACAATGAGCAGTTCTTC. V gene TRBV5-4 combines with J gene TRBJ2-1, with D perhaps TRBD2 (6 bases). The CDR3 runs 16 residues. V was cut by 6 bases and J by 0 bases, with 16 bases left in between. The germline gives CDR1 SGHNT, CDR2 YYREEE (reference sequence).

This clone occurred a few times. The rearrangement joins TRBV27 to TRBJ1-3; 9 bases line up with TRBD1. The CDR3 totals 17 residues. Germline V gene sequence: CDR1 MNHEY, CDR2 SMNVEV (reference sequence). V gave up 7 bases and J gave up 2 bases; unmatched junction bases: 12. The CDR3 nucleotides are TGTGCCAGCACCGATGCACCGGGACAGGGAGCTGGAAACACCATATATTTT. Translation gives CASTDAPGQGAGNTIYF.

J is TRBJ1-1 and V is TRBV18; weak D call: TRBD1 (5 bases). Germline V gene data show CDR1 as KGHSH and CDR2 as LQKENI. Trimming cost V 4 bases and J 6 bases, with 9 bases left between them. This CDR3 spans 12 amino acids. As DNA, the CDR3 is TGTGCCAGCTCACAGGGGTTCCCTGAAGCTTTCTTT. This codes for CASSQGFPEAFF.

This clone was recorded a few times. The J gene is TRBJ2-4, the V gene TRBV5-4; either TRBD1 or TRBD2 may fit D (5 bases each). CDR3 length: 12 residues. Germline CDR1 and CDR2: SGHNT and YYREEE (reference sequence). With 3 bases removed from V and 8 bases from J, the gap between germline ends came to 9 bases. The chain's CDR3 is CASSWGRDIQYF. CDR3 nucleotides: TGTGCCAGCAGCTGGGGACGGGACATTCAGTACTTC.

This clone has a handful of counts. The chain links TRBV28 to TRBJ1-4; possible D gene TRBD1, 5 bases. The V gene's germline CDR1 is MDHEN and CDR2 SYDVKM. The CDR3 extends over 18 amino acids. Trimming removed 1 base from V and 11 bases from J, with 26 bases in between. DNA of the CDR3: TGTGCCAGCAGTTTATCCTCGAACGGTTTTTTAGGGAGGGACAAACTGTTTTTT. Residues: CASSLSSNGFLGRDKLFF.

Concerning this clone: Within the sample, other DNA sequences also encode this same CDR3. The V and J genes are TRBV6-1 and TRBJ2-2; 8 bases are a match to TRBD1. This CDR3 spans 15 amino acids. Germline values: CDR1 MNHNS, CDR2 SASEGT. V shed 6 bases and J 2 bases; nucleotides not matched to a gene: 5. CDR3 nucleotide sequence: TGTGCCAGCAGCCGACAGGGGCGAAACACCGGGGAGCTGTTTTTT. Translating gives CASSRQGRNTGELFF.

The chain uses TRBV15 and TRBJ2-3, with D unclear. Germline loops: CDR1 LNHNV, CDR2 YYDKDF (reference sequence). The CDR3 has 16 residues. V lost 2 bases, J lost 0 bases, and 12 bases lay in between. The CDR3 is CATSRNLQPSTDTQYF. CDR3 coding DNA: TGTGCCACCAGCAGAAACTTACAACCAAGCACAGATACGCAGTATTTT.

The rearrangement links TRBV5-1 to TRBJ1-6; D gene unclear. Germline values: CDR1 SGHRS, CDR2 YFSETQ. V gave up 0 bases and J gave up 7 bases, with 8 bases separating them. This CDR3 has 14 amino acids. This chain's CDR3 is CASSLGLVNSPLHF. The CDR3 nucleotides are TGCGCCAGCAGCTTGGGGCTTGTAAATTCACCCCTCCACTTT. The full variable domain, with the rest looked up from reference TRBV5-1 and TRBJ1-6, is KAGVTQTPRYLIKTRGQQVTLSCSPISGHRSVSWYQQTPGQGLQFLFEYFSETQRNKGNFPGRFSGRQFSNSRSEMNVSTLELGDSALYLCASSLGLVNSPLHFGNGTRLTVT.

The V call is TRBV7-9, the J call TRBJ2-1; 7 bases match TRBD2. The CDR3 consists of 14 residues. From germline, CDR1 is SEHNR and CDR2 FQNEAQ (reference sequence). V trimming: 2 bases; J trimming: 7 bases; junction bases outside the gene matches: 5. The CDR3 loop reads CASSLWRELNEQFF. CDR3 nucleotide sequence: TGTGCCAGCAGCTTATGGCGGGAGCTAAATGAGCAGTTCTTC. The complete variable domain, with remaining parts taken from reference TRBV7-9 and TRBJ2-1, reads DTGVSQNPRHKITKRGQNVTFRCDPISEHNRLYWYRQTLGQGPEFLTYFQNEAQLEKSRLLSDRFSAERPKGSFSTLEIQRTEQGDSAMYLCASSLWRELNEQFFGPGTRLTVL.

DNA for the CDR3: TGTGCCAGCAGTGAAGGGGACAGGGACGAGCAGTACTTC. It is translated as CASSEGDRDEQYF. J is TRBJ2-7 and V is TRBV6-1; 9 nucleotides align to TRBD1. V lost 1 base, J lost 5 bases, and 0 bases stayed unmatched. The germline V gene has CDR1 MNHNS and CDR2 SASEGT. The CDR3 extends over 13 amino acids.

J is TRBJ2-1 and V is TRBV18; D ambiguous. Trimming left V 3 bases short and J 8 bases short, with 20 bases between. This CDR3 has 16 amino acids. In germline, CDR1 is KGHSH, CDR2 LQKENI. The CDR3 loop is CASSPNLVWASHEQFF. The CDR3 nucleotides read TGTGCCAGCTCACCTAATCTAGTATGGGCCTCCCATGAGCAGTTCTTC.

As concerns this clone: Other DNA variants within this sample encode the same CDR3. The chain combines TRBV18 with TRBJ1-5; 10 bases fit TRBD1. CDR1 and CDR2 (germline): KGHSH, LQKENI. The J segment lost 5 bases and the V segment lost 2 bases, leaving 0 bases of the junction unmatched. The length of the CDR3 is 14 residues. In nucleotides, the CDR3 is TGTGCCAGCTCACCAGGACAGGGGGATCAGCCCCAGCATTTT. It is translated as CASSPGQGDQPQHF.